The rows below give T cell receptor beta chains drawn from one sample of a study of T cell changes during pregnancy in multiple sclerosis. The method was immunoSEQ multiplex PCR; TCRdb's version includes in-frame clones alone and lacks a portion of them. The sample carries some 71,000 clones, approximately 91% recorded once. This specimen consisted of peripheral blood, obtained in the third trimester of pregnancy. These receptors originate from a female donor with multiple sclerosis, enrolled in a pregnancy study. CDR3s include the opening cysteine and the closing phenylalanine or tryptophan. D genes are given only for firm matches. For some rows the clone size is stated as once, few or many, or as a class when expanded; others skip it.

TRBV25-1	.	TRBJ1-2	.	CASSHGSGSGYTF	TGTGCCAGCAGTCATGGGTCGGGGTCGGGCTACACCTTC
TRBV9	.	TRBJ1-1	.	CASSPHRVMNTEAFF	TGTGCCAGCAGCCCTCACAGGGTAATGAACACTGAAGCTTTCTTT
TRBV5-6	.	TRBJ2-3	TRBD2	CASSPRLAGALDTQYF	TGTGCCAGCAGCCCGAGACTAGCGGGGGCCCTAGATACGCAGTATTTT
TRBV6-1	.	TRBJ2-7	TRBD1	CASSTQGAGIYEQYF	TGTGCCAGCAGCACTCAGGGGGCAGGGATCTACGAGCAGTACTTC
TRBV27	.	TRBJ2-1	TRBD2	CASSRASGGAYNEQFF	TGTGCCAGCAGTCGGGCTAGCGGGGGGGCATACAATGAGCAGTTCTTC
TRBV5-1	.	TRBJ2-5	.	CASSLVTTQETQYF	TGCGCCAGCAGCTTGGTTACAACACAAGAGACCCAGTACTTC
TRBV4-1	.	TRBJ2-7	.	CASSQRDKTYEQYF	TGCGCCAGCAGCCAACGCGACAAAACCTACGAGCAGTACTTC
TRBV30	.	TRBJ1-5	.	CAWSPSGYQPQHF	TGTGCCTGGAGTCCATCAGGTTATCAGCCCCAGCATTTT
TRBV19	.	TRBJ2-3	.	CASSITGPRNTQYF	TGTGCCAGTAGTATTACAGGGCCCCGGAATACGCAGTATTTT
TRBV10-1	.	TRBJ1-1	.	CASSLTLSNTEAFF	TGCGCCAGCAGTCTGACACTTTCGAACACTGAAGCTTTCTTT
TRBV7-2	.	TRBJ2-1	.	CASSPGTYYNEQFF	TGTGCCAGCAGCCCTGGGACTTACTACAATGAGCAGTTCTTC
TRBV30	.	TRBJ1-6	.	CAWSVVLSGSPLHF	TGTGCCTGGAGTGTTGTACTCAGCGGTTCACCCCTCCACTTT
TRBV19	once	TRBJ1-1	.	CASSIGTRGNTEAFF	TGTGCCAGTAGTATAGGGACAAGGGGGAACACTGAAGCTTTCTTT